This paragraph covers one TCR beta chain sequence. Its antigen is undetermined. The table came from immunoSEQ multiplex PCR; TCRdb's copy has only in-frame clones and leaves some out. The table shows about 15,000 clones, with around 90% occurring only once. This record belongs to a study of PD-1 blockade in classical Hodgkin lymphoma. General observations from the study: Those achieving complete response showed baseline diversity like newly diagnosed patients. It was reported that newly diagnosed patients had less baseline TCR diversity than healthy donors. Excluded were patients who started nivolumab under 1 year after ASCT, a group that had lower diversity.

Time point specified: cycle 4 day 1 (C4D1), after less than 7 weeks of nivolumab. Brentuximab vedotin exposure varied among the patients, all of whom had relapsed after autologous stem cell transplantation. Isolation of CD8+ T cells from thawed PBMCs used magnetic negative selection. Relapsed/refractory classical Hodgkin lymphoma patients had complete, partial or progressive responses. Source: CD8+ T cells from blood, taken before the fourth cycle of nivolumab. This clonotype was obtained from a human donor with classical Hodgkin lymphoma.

The CDR3 loop is CASSIPGLVYNEQFF. CDR3 coding DNA: TGTGCCAGCAGTATCCCGGGACTAGTCTACAATGAGCAGTTCTTC. This chain connects TRBV4-2 to TRBJ2-1; 8 positions agree with TRBD2. CDR3 length equals 15 residues. Germline V gene data show CDR1 as LGHNA and CDR2 as YNFKEQ. V lost 6 bases, J lost 3 bases, and 7 bases stayed unmatched.